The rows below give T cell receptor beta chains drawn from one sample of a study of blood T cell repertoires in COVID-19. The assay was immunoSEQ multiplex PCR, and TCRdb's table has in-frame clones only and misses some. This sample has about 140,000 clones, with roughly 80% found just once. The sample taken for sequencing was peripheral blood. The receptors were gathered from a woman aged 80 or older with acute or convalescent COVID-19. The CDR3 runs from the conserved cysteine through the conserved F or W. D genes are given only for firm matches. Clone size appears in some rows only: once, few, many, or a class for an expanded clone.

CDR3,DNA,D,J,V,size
CASSLPSGTPYPYEQYF,TGTGCCAGCAGCTTGCCTAGCGGGACCCCTTATCCCTACGAGCAGTACTTC,TRBD2,TRBJ2-7,TRBV7-6,.
CASSLGLAGIRDTQYF,TGTGCCAGCAGCTTAGGACTAGCGGGGATAAGAGATACGCAGTATTTT,TRBD2,TRBJ2-3,TRBV7-2,once
CASHTTGGIETQYF,TGTGCCAGCCATACGACAGGGGGCATTGAGACCCAGTACTTC,TRBD1,TRBJ2-5,TRBV25-1,.
CASSPADGTRDEQFF,TGTGCCAGCTCACCAGCGGACGGGACTAGAGATGAGCAGTTCTTC,TRBD2,TRBJ2-1,TRBV18,.
CASSRGGAYNEQFF,TGTGCCAGCAGCCGCGGGGGGGCCTACAATGAGCAGTTCTTC,TRBD2,TRBJ2-1,TRBV4-2,.
CASGTYRKNIQYF,TGTGCCAGCGGAACTTACAGGAAAAACATTCAGTACTTC,.,TRBJ2-4,TRBV7-9,once
CASSHGLAGPISGANVLTF,TGCGCCAGCAGCCACGGACTAGCGGGGCCTATCTCTGGGGCCAACGTCCTGACTTTC,TRBD2,TRBJ2-6,TRBV4-1,.
CASSPVRGTGQPQHF,TGTGCCAGCAGTCCCGTCAGGGGGACGGGACAGCCCCAGCATTTT,TRBD1,TRBJ1-5,TRBV6-6,once
CSVEATGGSYEQYF,TGCAGCGTTGAAGCGACAGGCGGATCCTACGAGCAGTACTTC,.,TRBJ2-7,TRBV29-1,once
CASSLNRDTEAFF,TGTGCCAGCAGTTTAAACAGAGACACTGAAGCTTTCTTT,.,TRBJ1-1,TRBV28,.
CASSPNRDRESADTQYF,TGTGCCAGCAGCCCCAACCGGGACAGGGAGTCCGCAGATACGCAGTATTTT,TRBD1,TRBJ2-3,TRBV7-9,.
CASSQRRQGGLGNEQFF,TGTGCCAGCAGCCAGAGAAGACAGGGGGGGCTGGGGAATGAGCAGTTCTTC,TRBD1,TRBJ2-1,TRBV4-2,.
CASSPAGGADNEQYF,TGCGCCAGCAGCCCAGCAGGGGGCGCGGATAACGAGCAGTACTTC,TRBD1,TRBJ2-7,TRBV5-1,once
CASLGGSAYSPLHF,TGTGCCAGCTTGGGGGGGTCTGCTTATTCACCCCTCCACTTT,.,TRBJ1-6,TRBV28,.
CASSIGRDSYYTEAFF,TGTGCCAGCAGCATCGGGAGGGACAGCTATTACACTGAAGCTTTCTTT,TRBD1,TRBJ1-1,TRBV9,.
CASSPSGQISYEQYF,TGTGCCAGCTCACCGTCGGGACAGATCTCCTACGAGCAGTACTTC,TRBD1,TRBJ2-7,TRBV18,.
CASSFFPRNTGELFF,TGTGCCAGCAGTTTTTTTCCTAGAAACACCGGGGAGCTGTTTTTT,.,TRBJ2-2,TRBV27,.
CATSEYSGGNEQFF,TGTGCCACCAGTGAATATTCAGGGGGGAATGAGCAGTTCTTC,.,TRBJ2-1,TRBV24-1,.
CASSIPRGTNYGYTF,TGTGCCAGTAGTATACCGCGGGGAACTAACTATGGCTACACCTTC,.,TRBJ1-2,TRBV19,.
CASSSGTGVGPQHF,TGTGCCAGCAGTAGCGGGACAGGGGTTGGACCCCAGCATTTT,TRBD1,TRBJ1-5,TRBV2,.
CATSRDVPGGSSYNEQFF,TGTGCCACCAGCAGAGATGTCCCTGGAGGGAGCTCCTACAATGAGCAGTTCTTC,.,TRBJ2-1,TRBV15,.
CASSKDRGQTYEQYF,TGTGCCAGCAGCAAGGACAGGGGACAAACATACGAGCAGTACTTC,TRBD1,TRBJ2-7,TRBV5-4,few
CASSIVDSTYGYTF,TGTGCCAGTAGTATAGTGGACAGTACCTATGGCTACACCTTC,.,TRBJ1-2,TRBV19,.
CSVVGKGPAGGLGYTF,TGCAGCGTTGTGGGAAAGGGCCCGGCAGGGGGTCTCGGCTACACCTTC,TRBD1,TRBJ1-2,TRBV29-1,few
CASSPRTGRDGNNSPLHF,TGTGCCAGCAGCCCGCGGACAGGGAGGGACGGTAATAATTCACCCCTCCACTTT,TRBD1,TRBJ1-6,TRBV4-2,.
CARSGPRDNQPQHF,TGTGCCAGATCAGGCCCGAGGGACAATCAGCCCCAGCATTTT,.,TRBJ1-5,TRBV27,.